Presented here are 11 T cell receptor beta chains from one specimen sequenced in a study of monozygotic twins with inflammatory bowel disease. TCRdb reprocessed the 5' RACE reads; each CDR3 protein has one entry and no DNA is given. This listing includes about 210,000 distinct CDR3 sequences. Sequenced input: blood. Receptor source: a human donor with ulcerative colitis or Crohn's disease, or a healthy co-twin of an affected twin (not recorded which).

The gene calls are TRBV24-1 and TRBJ2-2; TCRdb gives TRBD1 as the D gene, but with no DNA this cannot be confirmed. CDR1 and CDR2 (germline): KGHDR, SFDVKD. The CDR3 runs 16 residues. The CDR3 loop is CATTLAQTTNTGELFF.

This chain connects TRBV20-1 to TRBJ2-7. This CDR3 is 12 amino acids long. Germline lookup yields CDR1 DFQATT and CDR2 SNEGSKA (reference sequence). The CDR3 here is CSVRTISYEQYF.

The chain uses TRBV5-1 and TRBJ2-1; the TRBD2 assignment by TCRdb is unverifiable without DNA. The V gene's germline CDR1 is SGHRS and CDR2 YFSETQ. The CDR3 extends over 14 amino acids. This CDR3 reads CASSKGGSYNEQFF.

The chain uses TRBV7-9 and TRBJ1-1; checking the TCRdb D call of TRBD1 is not possible without DNA. CDR1 is SEHNR, CDR2 FQNEAQ, per germline (reference sequence). CDR3 length: 14 residues. The CDR3 region is CASSFPGINTEAFF.

V is TRBV5-1 and J is TRBJ2-2; with no DNA, the TCRdb D assignment of TRBD1 cannot be verified. There are 15 residues in the CDR3. CDR1 is SGHRS and CDR2 is YFSETQ in the germline V gene. The CDR3 spells CASRAGTTNTGELFF.

The chain couples TRBV7-9 to TRBJ1-2. Germline V gene sequence: CDR1 SEHNR, CDR2 FQNEAQ (reference sequence). The CDR3 is 13 amino acids. The CDR3 here is CASSSMPTRGYTF.

The V and J genes are TRBV6-1 and TRBJ1-2. The CDR3 is 14 residues long. CDR1 and CDR2 from the germline V gene are MNHNS and SASEGT. The CDR3 protein is CASTNLGKLYGYTF.

The chain combines TRBV7-2 with TRBJ2-7. Germline CDR1 reads SGHTA; CDR2 reads FQGNSA. This CDR3 spans 15 amino acids. The CDR3 region is CASSFTPGSSYEQYF.

The CDR3 here is CASSNLQGPYEQYF. V gene TRBV19 combines with J gene TRBJ2-7. Germline CDR1 LNHDA, CDR2 SQIVND (reference sequence). The length of the CDR3 is 14 residues.

This CDR3 is CASSLAGEGYEQYF. The chain links TRBV5-1 to TRBJ2-7; TCRdb indicates TRBD1, and absent DNA this call remains unverified. This CDR3 has 14 residues. CDR1 and CDR2 from the germline V gene are SGHRS and YFSETQ.

The chain uses TRBV7-9 and TRBJ2-5. The V gene's germline CDR1 is SEHNR and CDR2 FQNEAQ (reference sequence). The CDR3 runs to 13 residues. CDR3: CASSDGSMETQYF.